The 23 T cell receptor beta chains in this list originate from one sample, sequenced in a study of T cells after yellow fever vaccination. Using its own MiXCR run on the 5' RACE reads, TCRdb lists one record per CDR3 protein. The repertoire holds about 300,000 distinct CDR3 sequences, with 6.8% as singletons. Sequences were derived from PBMCs, sampled roughly 46 days after the first yellow fever vaccination. The receptors shown here come from a man younger than 35 who received the YFV17D yellow fever vaccine.

This clonotype was observed a handful of times. The chain uses TRBV11-1 and TRBJ1-1; TRBD1 matches at 9 bases. The CDR3 has 15 residues. J lost 3 bases, V lost 6 bases, and 8 bases had no gene match. Germline CDR1 and CDR2: SGHAT and FQDESV (reference sequence). This CDR3 reads CASREGDRDYTEAFF. The CDR3 DNA sequence: TGTGCCAGCAGGGAGGGGGACAGGGACTACACTGAAGCTTTCTTT.

In DNA form, the CDR3 reads TGCAGCACCTGGGCCCCCATGAACACTGAAGCTTTCTTT. Its protein product is CSTWAPMNTEAFF. The chain links TRBV29-1 to TRBJ1-1, with D unclear. The CDR3 consists of 13 residues. Germline lookup yields CDR1 SQVTM and CDR2 ANQGSEA. The V end lost 8 bases, the J end lost 0 bases, and 13 bases lay between the germline ends. The variable domain in full, with the rest retrieved from reference TRBV29-1 and TRBJ1-1, is SAVISQKPSRDICQRGTSLTIQCQVDSQVTMMFWYRQQPGQSLTLIATANQGSEATYESGFVIDKFPISRPNLTFSTLTVSNMSPEDSSIYLCSTWAPMNTEAFFGQGTRLTVV.

This clonotype was counted many times. The genes are TRBV12-3 or TRBV12-4 and TRBJ2-5; weak D call: TRBD1 (6 bases). V dropped 5 bases and J dropped 5 bases, with 12 bases sitting between them. CDR3 length: 13 residues. DNA for the CDR3: TGTGCCAGCAGTAACAGGGTTGGGGAGACCCAGTACTTC. Amino acids: CASSNRVGETQYF.

There are a few counts of this clonotype. The V call is TRBV24-1, the J call TRBJ2-7; D unresolved. Trimming pared 10 bases from V and 1 base from J, leaving 13 bases between. This CDR3 contains 13 residues. Germline CDR1 KGHDR, CDR2 SFDVKD. The CDR3 sequence is CATSPERSYEQYF. The CDR3, as DNA: TGTGCCACGAGTCCGGAACGATCCTACGAGCAGTACTTC.

The V and J genes are TRBV12-3 or TRBV12-4 and TRBJ1-2, with a tentative D call TRBD1 (5 bases). The CDR3 sequence is 15 residues long. Deletions cut 6 bases from V and 5 bases from J, with 19 bases between. CDR3 in DNA: TGTGCCAGCAGCCCCGGGACCGGGAGATGGTATGGCTACACCTTC. Residues: CASSPGTGRWYGYTF.

The rearrangement uses TRBV19 and TRBJ1-1; no reliable D call. V was pared by 3 bases and J by 7 bases, with 12 bases between. The CDR3 covers 13 residues. Germline CDR1 and CDR2: LNHDA and SQIVND (reference sequence). The CDR3 here is CASSMLIGDEAFF. As DNA, the CDR3 is TGTGCCAGTAGTATGTTGATCGGAGATGAAGCTTTCTTT. The whole variable domain, filled in from reference TRBV19 and TRBJ1-1, reads DGGITQSPKYLFRKEGQNVTLSCEQNLNHDAMYWYRQDPGQGLRLIYYSQIVNDFQKGDIAEGYSVSREKKESFPLTVTSAQKNPTAFYLCASSMLIGDEAFFGQGTRLTVV.

This clonotype was seen more than once but under ten times. The J gene is TRBJ2-7, the V gene TRBV14, with D tentatively TRBD1 (6 bases). V was pared by 8 bases and J by 5 bases, with 16 bases between. CDR1 is SGHDN and CDR2 is FVKESK in the germline V gene. The CDR3 consists of 13 residues. CDR3 sequence reads: CASGIPGVDEQYF. For the CDR3, the DNA is TGTGCCAGCGGCATCCCAGGGGTTGACGAGCAGTACTTC.

The genes are TRBV5-1 and TRBJ1-6; no clear D. This CDR3 comprises 15 residues. V lost 2 bases and J lost 8, with 14 bases in between. Germline CDR1 is SGHRS and CDR2 is YFSETQ. The CDR3 here is CASSFWVADHSPLHF. The CDR3, as DNA: TGCGCCAGCAGCTTTTGGGTGGCCGATCATTCACCCCTCCACTTT.

The chain employs TRBV3-1 and TRBJ2-5, with D possibly TRBD2 on 6 matching bases. CDR3 length: 15 residues. CDR1 is LGHDT and CDR2 is YNNKEL in the germline V gene (reference sequence). V was trimmed by 3 bases and J by 6 bases, leaving 17 bases between them. The CDR3 loop reads CASSHWDFSEKTQYF. CDR3 DNA sequence: TGTGCCAGCAGCCATTGGGACTTTTCTGAAAAGACCCAGTACTTC.

The V call is TRBV29-1, the J call TRBJ2-3; TRBD2 matches at 9 bases. CDR1 and CDR2 (germline): SQVTM, ANQGSEA. The trim removed 7 bases at V and 3 bases at J, leaving 11 bases unmatched. The length of the CDR3 is 15 residues. DNA of the CDR3: TGCAGCGCTTCGGGACTAGCTGCGGGGACAGATACGCAGTATTTT. Amino acids: CSASGLAAGTDTQYF.

The V call is TRBV20-1, the J call TRBJ2-3; D is uncertain. Looked up from germline, CDR1 is DFQATT and CDR2 is SNEGSKA (reference sequence). Trimming pared 6 bases from V and 0 bases from J, leaving 19 bases between. The CDR3 spans 16 residues. This CDR3 reads CSAPQWGSSSTDTQYF. CDR3 DNA: TGCAGTGCCCCCCAGTGGGGTAGTAGTAGCACAGATACGCAGTATTTT.

This chain joins TRBV11-2 and TRBJ2-7; D remains unclear. Germline CDR1 is SGHAT and CDR2 is FQNNGV. The CDR3 contains 15 residues. The V gene lost 1 base and the J gene lost 0 bases, with 10 bases spanning the gap. In nucleotides, the CDR3 is TGTGCCAGCAGCTTAGTAGGCAGGAGCTCCTACGAGCAGTACTTC. Translating gives CASSLVGRSSYEQYF.

There are a few counts of this clonotype. V and J are TRBV27 and TRBJ2-7, with 10 bases aligning to TRBD1. CDR3 length: 15 amino acids. CDR1 and CDR2 from the germline V gene are MNHEY and SMNVEV (reference sequence). Germline trimming cut 3 bases from V and 2 bases from J; bases unmatched to any gene: 4. Written as DNA, the CDR3 is TGTGCCAGCAGTTTGGCGGGACAGGGGACCTACGAGCAGTACTTC. Its translation: CASSLAGQGTYEQYF.

There are a few counts of this clonotype. The rearrangement links TRBV7-8 to TRBJ1-3, with 10 bases that match TRBD1. The V gene's germline CDR1 is SGHVS and CDR2 FQNEAQ. V was clipped by 5 bases and J by 3 bases; unmatched bases: 7. The CDR3 has 16 amino acids. Here the CDR3 DNA reads TGTGCCAGCAGCCATAGACAGGGGGCGGGTGGAAACACCATATATTTT. Translating gives CASSHRQGAGGNTIYF.

The rearrangement joins TRBV5-5 to TRBJ2-7, with 8 bases lining up with TRBD1. The CDR3 is 15 residues long. V lost 9 bases to trimming and J lost 2 bases; unmatched junction nucleotides: 13. The germline CDR1 and CDR2 sequences are SGHKS and YYEKEE (reference sequence). CDR3 coding DNA: TGTGCCATCGGCCCGGGGGACAGGCGAACCTACGAGCAGTACTTC. Protein sequence: CAIGPGDRRTYEQYF.

This clonotype appeared a few times. This chain links TRBV6-1 with TRBJ2-1; a possible D gene is TRBD2 (7 bases). CDR1 is MNHNS, CDR2 SASEGT, per germline. Trimming cost V 6 bases and J 12 bases, with 24 bases left between them. The CDR3 has 15 residues. The CDR3 protein is CASSSLQGGGSVQFF. CDR3 coding DNA: TGTGCCAGCAGCTCTCTCCAGGGAGGGGGTTCGGTGCAGTTCTTC.

This clonotype has just a few counts. The chain links TRBV21-1 to TRBJ2-5; the D call in the table, TRBD2, was not verified against the DNA. TRBV21-1 is assigned pseudogene status. This CDR3 is built from 18 residues. The CDR3 nucleotides are TGTGCCAGCAGCAACAGAGGGGGCACTAGCGGGGGGCAAGAGACCCAGTACTTC. It is translated as CASSNRGGTSGGQETQYF.

This clonotype has more than one count but fewer than ten. This sequence joins TRBV4-1 and TRBJ1-2, with TRBD1 matching 9 bases. CDR3 size: 14 residues. Germline CDR1 MGHRA, CDR2 YSYEKL. V lost 1 base and J lost 7; bases outside the gene matches: 4. CDR3 loop: CASSQGTGVSGYTF. The CDR3 DNA reads TGCGCCAGCAGCCAAGGGACAGGGGTTAGTGGCTACACCTTC.

V gene TRBV18 combines with J gene TRBJ1-3, with 8 bases aligning to TRBD1. V shed 3 bases, J shed 0 bases, and the junction held 13 bases outside the gene matches. The CDR3 is made up of 19 amino acids. The germline CDR1 and CDR2 sequences are KGHSH and LQKENI. In DNA form, the CDR3 reads TGTGCCAGCTCACCTCCTGGCAGGGGGCTGATGGTCTCTGGAAACACCATATATTTT. Translation gives CASSPPGRGLMVSGNTIYF.

In this sample, this clonotype turned up a few times. V and J are TRBV29-1 and TRBJ2-5; D is perhaps TRBD2 (6 bases). Trimming took off 8 bases at V and 5 bases at J, with 12 bases between the two ends. This CDR3 region has 11 residues. In germline, CDR1 is SQVTM, CDR2 ANQGSEA. The CDR3 spells CSLSRGETQYF. CDR3 DNA sequence: TGCAGCCTTTCCCGGGGGGAGACCCAGTACTTC.

The chain links TRBV7-9 to TRBJ2-5; perhaps TRBD2 as D (6 bases). The CDR3 runs to 13 residues. V gave up 1 base and J gave up 7 bases, with 10 bases separating them. CDR1 and CDR2 (germline): SEHNR, FQNEAQ (reference sequence). The CDR3 region has the DNA TGTGCCAGCAGCTTAGGACTAGACGTGACCCAGTACTTC. This gives the protein CASSLGLDVTQYF.

This clonotype has only a few counts. The CDR3 DNA reads TGTGCCAGCAGCAAACTCACCCGTGAGCAGTACGTC. As protein: CASSKLTREQYV. V and J are TRBV21-1 and TRBJ2-7. TRBV21-1 is noted as a pseudogene. There are 12 residues in the CDR3.

This clonotype turned up a few times. This rearrangement joins TRBV12-3 or TRBV12-4 to TRBJ1-1; D is perhaps TRBD1 (5 bases). V lost 6 bases and J 1 base, leaving 12 bases between the germline ends. The CDR3 spans 14 residues. CDR3 DNA: TGTGCCAGCAGAAAGCGGGACGGGAACACTGAAGCTTTCTTT. This translates into CASRKRDGNTEAFF.